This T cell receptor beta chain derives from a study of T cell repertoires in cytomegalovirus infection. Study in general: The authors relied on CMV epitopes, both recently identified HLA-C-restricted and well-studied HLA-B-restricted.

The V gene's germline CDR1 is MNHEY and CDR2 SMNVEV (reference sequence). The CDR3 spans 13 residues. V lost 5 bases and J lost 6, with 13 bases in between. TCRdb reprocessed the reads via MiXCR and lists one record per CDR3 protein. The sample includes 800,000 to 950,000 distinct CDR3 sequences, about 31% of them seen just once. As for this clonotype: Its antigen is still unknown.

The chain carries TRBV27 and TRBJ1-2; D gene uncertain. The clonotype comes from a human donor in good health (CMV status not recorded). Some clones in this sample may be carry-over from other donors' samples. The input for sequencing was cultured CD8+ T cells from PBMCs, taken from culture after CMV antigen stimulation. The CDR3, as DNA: TGTGCCAGCAGTATAGGTGGAGGCCATGGCTACACCTTC. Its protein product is CASSIGGGHGYTF.